These 27 T cell receptor beta chains share one sample of origin, sequenced in a study of STAT3 mutations in large granular lymphocyte leukemia. Study results and caveats: In T-cell large granular lymphocyte leukemia, about half of patients showed multiple immunodominant subclonotypes.

These TCRs are of unknown antigen specificity. The repertoire was sequenced with immunoSEQ multiplex PCR; TCRdb's copy has only in-frame clones and lacks some. The sample lists about 19,000 clones; 80% to 95% were seen once. The specimen sequenced was peripheral blood mononuclear cells. These TCRs come from a man between 60 and 75 years old with T-cell large granular lymphocyte leukemia. Some clones in this sample may be carry-over from other donors' samples.

V and J are TRBV6-1 and TRBJ2-3; 7 positions match TRBD2. This CDR3 has 16 amino acids. CDR1 and CDR2 (germline): MNHNS, SASEGT. Losses at the gene ends were 2 bases for V and 2 bases for J; bases not matched to a gene: 7. In DNA, the CDR3 is TGTGCCAGCAGTGAATGGGGGGGTACCAACACAGATACGCAGTATTTT. Amino acid sequence: CASSEWGGTNTDTQYF.

This clone was counted once. V is TRBV29-1 and J is TRBJ1-1; D remains ambiguous. Germline V gene sequence: CDR1 SQVTM, CDR2 ANQGSEA. The V end lost 3 bases, the J end lost 1 base, and 6 bases lay between the germline ends. There are 12 residues in the CDR3. The CDR3 region has the DNA TGCAGCGTTGACGGTACGAACACTGAAGCTTTCTTT. Translating it yields CSVDGTNTEAFF.

The gene calls are TRBV6-5 and TRBJ2-5, with 9 bases aligning to TRBD2. V dropped 6 bases and J dropped 2; count of bases not matched to a gene: 7. The CDR3 has 15 amino acids. The germline V gene encodes CDR1 MNHEY and CDR2 SVGAGI. CDR3 sequence (DNA): TGTGCCAGCAGCCTTAGCGGGAGCGGGCAAGAGACCCAGTACTTC. This encodes CASSLSGSGQETQYF.

V and J are TRBV5-1 and TRBJ2-7; 10 bases align to TRBD2. The germline V gene encodes CDR1 SGHRS and CDR2 YFSETQ. The CDR3 is 16 residues long. V shed 0 bases and J 0 bases; nucleotides not matched to a gene: 3. Written as DNA, the CDR3 is TGCGCCAGCAGCTTGGTAGCGGGAGGAATCTCCTACGAGCAGTACTTC. Translating it yields CASSLVAGGISYEQYF.

The chain couples TRBV5-1 to TRBJ2-1; unclear D gene. The CDR3 extends over 16 amino acids. Germline CDR1 is SGHRS and CDR2 is YFSETQ. Trimming left V 0 bases short and J 0 bases short, with 10 bases between. CDR3 loop: CASSLVPRSSYNEQFF. In DNA, the CDR3 is TGCGCCAGCAGCTTGGTCCCCCGGAGCTCCTACAATGAGCAGTTCTTC.

This chain links TRBV18 with TRBJ2-7; possibly TRBD2 for D (6 bases). CDR1 KGHSH and CDR2 LQKENI come from the germline V gene. The CDR3 is made up of 14 amino acids. The V end was cut by 4 bases, the J end by 2 bases, with 12 bases between. The CDR3 DNA sequence: TGTGCCAGCTCACAGGGCGGGGCGGCCTACGAGCAGTACTTC. It codes for CASSQGGAAYEQYF.

This chain joins TRBV7-9 and TRBJ2-7; D possibly corresponds to TRBD2 (5 bases). Trimming pared 5 bases from V and 3 bases from J, leaving 14 bases between. Germline CDR1 reads SEHNR; CDR2 reads FQNEAQ (reference sequence). The length of the CDR3 is 14 residues. CDR3 sequence (DNA): TGTGCCAGCAGCCCGGTTGGAGGCAACTACGAGCAGTACTTC. As protein: CASSPVGGNYEQYF. The full variable domain, completed using reference TRBV7-9 and TRBJ2-7, is DTGVSQNPRHKITKRGQNVTFRCDPISEHNRLYWYRQTLGQGPEFLTYFQNEAQLEKSRLLSDRFSAERPKGSFSTLEIQRTEQGDSAMYLCASSPVGGNYEQYFGPGTRLTVT.

Only a few counts were recorded for this clone. CDR3 bases: TGTGCCAGCAGCTTGGGGGGGCTAGCGCAAGGCGAGCAGTACTTC. Protein product: CASSLGGLAQGEQYF. This chain connects TRBV5-4 to TRBJ2-7; either TRBD1 or TRBD2 may fit D (6 bases each). V shed 0 bases and J shed 6 bases, with 16 bases lying between them. The CDR3 is 15 residues long. Germline V gene lookup returns CDR1 SGHNT and CDR2 YYREEE (reference sequence).

The chain joins TRBV5-4 to TRBJ2-3, with 9 bases identical to TRBD1. V trimming: 1 base; J trimming: 5 bases; junction bases outside the gene matches: 5. In germline, CDR1 is SGHNT, CDR2 YYREEE (reference sequence). The CDR3 loop spans 15 amino acids. The CDR3 DNA reads TGTGCCAGCAGCTTGAGAACAGGGGGCGTAGATACGCAGTATTTT. Encoded protein: CASSLRTGGVDTQYF.

This sequence joins TRBV7-3 and TRBJ2-3, with 10 bases fitting TRBD2. V lost 5 bases to trimming and J lost 9 bases; unmatched junction nucleotides: 11. Germline loops: CDR1 SGHTA, CDR2 FQGTGA. This CDR3 region has 15 residues. The CDR3 protein is CASSQGLAGAATQYF. The CDR3 nucleotides are TGTGCCAGCAGCCAAGGGCTAGCGGGAGCTGCCACGCAGTATTTT.

A single count supports this clone. The rearrangement links TRBV9 to TRBJ2-1; 9 bases line up with TRBD2. Germline V lookup: CDR1 SGDLS, CDR2 YYNGEE. V lost 0 bases to trimming and J lost 2 bases; unmatched junction nucleotides: 9. This CDR3 is 18 amino acids long. The CDR3 here is CASSVGEGGGRAYNEQFF. In DNA, the CDR3 is TGTGCCAGCAGCGTAGGAGAGGGCGGCGGGAGGGCCTACAATGAGCAGTTCTTC.

The DNA for the CDR3 is TGTGCCAGCCGCGATGTGGGCCTCACAGATACGCAGTATTTT. It translates to CASRDVGLTDTQYF. The chain uses TRBV11-2 and TRBJ2-3; D is undetermined. CDR1 is SGHAT and CDR2 is FQNNGV in the germline V gene. With 8 bases removed from V and 2 bases from J, the gap between germline ends came to 14 bases. This CDR3 spans 14 amino acids. The complete variable domain, with remaining parts taken from reference TRBV11-2 and TRBJ2-3, reads EAGVAQSPRYKIIEKRQSVAFWCNPISGHATLYWYQQILGQGPKLLIQFQNNGVVDDSQLPKDRFSAERLKGVDSTLKIQPAKLEDSAVYLCASRDVGLTDTQYFGPGTRLTVL.

V and J are TRBV5-1 and TRBJ2-2; D remains ambiguous. The CDR3 has 12 amino acids. The V end lost 4 bases, the J end lost 7 bases, and 8 bases lay between the germline ends. Germline V gene sequence: CDR1 SGHRS, CDR2 YFSETQ. The CDR3 is CASSPPGGELFF. In DNA form, the CDR3 reads TGCGCCAGCAGCCCCCCGGGCGGGGAGCTGTTTTTT.

The chain couples TRBV9 to TRBJ2-3, with 14 bases matching TRBD2. Trimming at V came to 4 bases and at J to 0 bases, leaving 10 bases not matched to a gene. This CDR3 has 19 residues. CDR1 SGDLS and CDR2 YYNGEE come from the germline V gene. Written as DNA, the CDR3 is TGTGCCAGCAGCCCTAGACTAGCGGGAGGGGGTGGGAGCACAGATACGCAGTATTTT. Translating gives CASSPRLAGGGGSTDTQYF. The whole variable domain, remainder taken from reference TRBV9 and TRBJ2-3, is DSGVTQTPKHLITATGQRVTLRCSPRSGDLSVYWYQQSLDQGLQFLIQYYNGEERAKGNILERFSAQQFPDLHSELNLSSLELGDSALYFCASSPRLAGGGGSTDTQYFGPGTRLTVL.

This clone showed up just once. The gene calls are TRBV30 and TRBJ1-2; tentatively, D is TRBD1 (5 bases). Germline lookup yields CDR1 GTSNPN and CDR2 SVGIG (reference sequence). With 5 bases removed from V and 4 bases from J, the gap between germline ends came to 11 bases. The CDR3 length is 12 residues. The CDR3 sequence is CAWQQVSYGYTF. The CDR3 region has the DNA TGTGCCTGGCAACAGGTCAGCTATGGCTACACCTTC.

This rearrangement joins TRBV29-1 to TRBJ2-1, with 9 bases that match TRBD1. Germline trimming cut 3 bases from V and 4 bases from J; bases unmatched to any gene: 1. The CDR3 runs to 13 residues. Germline lookup yields CDR1 SQVTM and CDR2 ANQGSEA. The CDR3 spells CSVETGGYNEQFF. CDR3 sequence (DNA): TGCAGCGTTGAGACAGGGGGGTACAATGAGCAGTTCTTC.

V gene TRBV25-1 combines with J gene TRBJ2-5; 11 bases are shared with TRBD2. The V segment lost 1 base and the J segment 3 bases; nucleotides outside the gene matches: 1. Germline V gene sequence: CDR1 MGHDK, CDR2 SYGVNS. This CDR3 is 15 amino acids long. The CDR3 nucleotides read TGTGCCAGCAGTGAATCGACTAGCGGGGAAGAGACCCAGTACTTC. Protein sequence: CASSESTSGEETQYF.

The rearrangement uses TRBV18 and TRBJ2-5; D unclear. The germline gives CDR1 KGHSH, CDR2 LQKENI. Deletions cut 1 base from V and 3 bases from J, with 6 bases between. The CDR3 loop spans 13 amino acids. The CDR3 region is CASSPRTEETQYF. CDR3 DNA sequence: TGTGCCAGCTCACCACGAACAGAAGAGACCCAGTACTTC.

The J gene is TRBJ2-5, the V gene TRBV4-2; 9 bases map to TRBD2. Germline values: CDR1 LGHNA, CDR2 YNFKEQ. V lost 6 bases and J lost 4; bases outside the gene matches: 3. The CDR3 runs to 13 residues. CDR3 nucleotides: TGTGCCAGCAGATGGCGGGAGGGAGAGACCCAGTACTTC. This gives the protein CASRWREGETQYF.

The V call is TRBV5-4, the J call TRBJ2-7; D is uncertain. The germline gives CDR1 SGHNT, CDR2 YYREEE (reference sequence). Trimming cost V 0 bases and J 6 bases, with 10 bases left between them. The CDR3 contains 13 residues. CDR3 amino acids: CASSLGEGSEQYF. Here the CDR3 DNA reads TGTGCCAGCAGCTTGGGGGAAGGTAGCGAGCAGTACTTC.

The V and J genes are TRBV4-3 and TRBJ1-4, with D maybe TRBD1 (6 bases). Germline V CDR1 and CDR2: LGHNA, YSLEER. This CDR3 region has 17 residues. Trimming cost V 3 bases and J 8 bases, with 22 bases left between them. CDR3 in DNA: TGCGCCAGCAGCCAGGCCCCATCCGTCGCACAGGGCGAAAAACTGTTTTTT. This encodes CASSQAPSVAQGEKLFF.

The V and J genes are TRBV15 and TRBJ1-4; possible D gene TRBD1, 5 bases. The CDR3 is 13 residues long. The germline V gene has CDR1 LNHNV and CDR2 YYDKDF (reference sequence). V was cut by 3 bases and J by 7 bases, with 9 bases left in between. Here the CDR3 reads CATSRSRAEKLFF. The CDR3 DNA reads as TGTGCCACCAGCAGGTCCAGGGCTGAAAAACTGTTTTTT.

The V gene is TRBV28, the J gene TRBJ2-7; 7 positions match TRBD1. Per germline, CDR1 MDHEN and CDR2 SYDVKM. The J segment lost 2 bases and the V segment lost 4 bases, leaving 11 bases of the junction unmatched. CDR3 length: 16 amino acids. The CDR3 sequence: CASSSLETGTTYEQYF. CDR3 nucleotide sequence: TGTGCCAGCAGTTCGTTGGAGACAGGGACGACCTACGAGCAGTACTTC.

The chain combines TRBV19 with TRBJ1-4; D is perhaps TRBD1 (6 bases). The ends were cut back, 5 bases at V and 16 bases at J, with 20 bases in the middle. Looked up from germline, CDR1 is LNHDA and CDR2 is SQIVND (reference sequence). The CDR3 spans 13 residues. This CDR3 reads CASSPHRAEGEFF. The CDR3 DNA follows: TGTGCCAGTAGTCCCCACAGGGCGGAGGGAGAGTTTTTT.

The chain is built from TRBV5-1 and TRBJ1-5, with D unclear. This CDR3 has 14 amino acids. Germline CDR1 is SGHRS and CDR2 is YFSETQ. V lost 4 bases and J lost 7, with 15 bases in between. This chain's CDR3 is CASSQDPASQPQHF. CDR3 DNA sequence: TGCGCCAGCAGCCAAGATCCGGCCTCCCAGCCCCAGCATTTT.

The chain has TRBV5-1 and TRBJ2-1; 9 bases fit TRBD2. The trim removed 5 bases at V and 0 bases at J, leaving 3 bases unmatched. CDR3 length equals 15 residues. Germline V gives CDR1 SGHRS, CDR2 YFSETQ. The chain's CDR3 is CASSGSGSSYNEQFF. The CDR3 nucleotides read TGCGCCAGCAGTGGTAGCGGGAGCTCCTACAATGAGCAGTTCTTC. Together with reference TRBV5-1 and TRBJ2-1, the CDR3 gives the full variable domain: KAGVTQTPRYLIKTRGQQVTLSCSPISGHRSVSWYQQTPGQGLQFLFEYFSETQRNKGNFPGRFSGRQFSNSRSEMNVSTLELGDSALYLCASSGSGSSYNEQFFGPGTRLTVL.

This clone was seen once. V gene TRBV18 combines with J gene TRBJ2-1, with 7 bases lining up with TRBD2. Trimming at V came to 3 bases and at J to 7 bases, leaving 6 bases not matched to a gene. Germline CDR1 reads KGHSH; CDR2 reads LQKENI. The CDR3 loop spans 14 amino acids. The CDR3 DNA reads TGTGCCAGCTCACCGGCGGGAGTGGCTAATGAGCAGTTCTTC. Amino acids: CASSPAGVANEQFF.